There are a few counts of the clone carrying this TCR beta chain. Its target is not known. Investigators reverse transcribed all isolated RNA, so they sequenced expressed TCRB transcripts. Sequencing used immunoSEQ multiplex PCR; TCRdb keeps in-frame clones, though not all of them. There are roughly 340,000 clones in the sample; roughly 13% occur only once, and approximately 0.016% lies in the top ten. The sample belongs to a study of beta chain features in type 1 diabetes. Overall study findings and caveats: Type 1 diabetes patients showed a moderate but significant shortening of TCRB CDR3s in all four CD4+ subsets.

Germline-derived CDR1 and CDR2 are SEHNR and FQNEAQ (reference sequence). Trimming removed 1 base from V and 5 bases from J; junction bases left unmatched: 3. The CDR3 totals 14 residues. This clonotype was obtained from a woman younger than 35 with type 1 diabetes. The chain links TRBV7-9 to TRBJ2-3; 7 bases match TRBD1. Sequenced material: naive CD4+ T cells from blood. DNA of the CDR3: TGTGCCAGCAGCTTAGGACAGGGAATAGATACGCAGTATTTT. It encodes CASSLGQGIDTQYF.